Listed below are T cell receptor beta chains from one sample, sequenced in a study of CD8+ T cells in alopecia areata. This table comes from immunoSEQ multiplex PCR, and its TCRdb copy is limited to in-frame clones, with some not included. The top ten clones hold roughly 2.6% of a sample with more than 200,000 clones, about 40% of them seen once. Source: CD4+ T cells sorted from blood, taken between weeks 36 and 40, from a patient treated with tofacitinib. The receptors shown here come from a human donor with alopecia areata. Both conserved end residues are part of each CDR3. D genes are given only for firm matches. Some rows mark clone size as missing; the rest say once, few, many or name a class of expanded clone.

cdr3_length clone_size j_call d_call v_call cdr3_nt cdr3_aa
15 . TRBJ2-7 . TRBV5-6 TGTGCCAGCAGCTTCAGGAGGACTACAACTTACGAGCAGTACTTC CASSFRRTTTYEQYF
11 once TRBJ1-1 . TRBV30 TGTGCCTGGAGTTATGAGCTAGTGGCTTTCTTT CAWSYELVAFF
14 few TRBJ1-1 TRBD1 TRBV7-9 TGTGCCAGCAGCCCAGGACAGGGAGACACTGAAGCTTTCTTT CASSPGQGDTEAFF
15 few TRBJ2-7 . TRBV7-2 TGTGCCAGCAGCCGCCAGGGAGATGGGACCTACGAGCAGTACTTC CASSRQGDGTYEQYF
12 few TRBJ2-7 . TRBV30 TGTGCCTGGAGTGTAAGCCCCTACGAGCAGTACTTC CAWSVSPYEQYF
15 . TRBJ2-7 TRBD2 TRBV23-1 TGCGCCAGCAGTCAACGAGGACTAGCGGACTACGAGCAGTACTTC CASSQRGLADYEQYF
12 . TRBJ1-5 . TRBV6-6 TGTGCCAGCAGGGACGGGGGCCAGCCCCAGCATTTT CASRDGGQPQHF
18 few TRBJ2-6 TRBD2 TRBV5-1 TGCGCCAGCAGCTCCACTAGCGGACCCAGCTCTGGGGCCAACGTCCTGACTTTC CASSSTSGPSSGANVLTF
13 . TRBJ1-4 . TRBV25-1 TGTGCCAGCAGTGGTCAGGGGAAGGAAAAACTGTTTTTT CASSGQGKEKLFF
10 once TRBJ2-7 TRBD1 TRBV29-1 TGCAGCGTTGGGACAGGCGAGCAGTACTTC CSVGTGEQYF
16 . TRBJ1-4 TRBD1 TRBV6-5 TGTGCCAGCAGTTACTCTAGACAGGGCGTCGGTGAAAAACTGTTTTTT CASSYSRQGVGEKLFF
13 . TRBJ1-1 . TRBV28 TGTGCCAGCAGTTACAGGGAAAACACTGAAGCTTTCTTT CASSYRENTEAFF
13 . TRBJ1-5 . TRBV18 TGTGCCAGCTCACTGGGTAGCAATCAGCCCCAGCATTTT CASSLGSNQPQHF
14 . TRBJ2-1 . TRBV7-2 TGTGCCAGCAGCGGGGCCTTATCTTTCGATGAGCAGTTCTTC CASSGALSFDEQFF
16 few TRBJ2-6 . TRBV7-3 TGTGCCAGCAGCTTAGTACGGGGCTCTGGGGCCAACGTCCTGACTTTC CASSLVRGSGANVLTF
14 . TRBJ1-5 TRBD1 TRBV29-1 TGCAGCGTTCGGACAGGGAATAGCAATCAGCCCCAGCATTTT CSVRTGNSNQPQHF
16 few TRBJ1-2 TRBD1 TRBV27 TGTGCCAGCAGTAAATCGTGGGACAGGGGGCTTGATGGCTACACCTTC CASSKSWDRGLDGYTF
11 . TRBJ2-1 . TRBV25-1 TGTGCCAGCAGTGCCTATAGTGAGCAGTTCTTC CASSAYSEQFF
10 once TRBJ2-1 . TRBV20-1 TGCAGTGCCCAGGACTCCCGGGAGTTCTTC CSAQDSREFF
13 . TRBJ1-5 . TRBV11-2 TGTGCCAGCAGCTTAGGGGCTGGTCAGCCCCAGCATTTT CASSLGAGQPQHF
15 . TRBJ2-5 . TRBV5-1 TGCGCCAGCAGCTCGGCCGTTGGACCGGTGGGGACCCAGTACTTC CASSSAVGPVGTQYF
14 few TRBJ2-4 TRBD1 TRBV27 TGTGCCAGCAGTCAGACAGGGTCTTGGGACATTCAGTACTTC CASSQTGSWDIQYF
12 . TRBJ2-1 TRBD2 TRBV7-2 TGTGCCGGGCTAGCGGGAGGCAATGAGCAGTTCTTC CAGLAGGNEQFF
13 . TRBJ2-7 . TRBV19 TGTGCCAGTATGGAGACAGATTCCTACGAGCAGTACTTC CASMETDSYEQYF
13 . TRBJ2-7 TRBD2 TRBV6-1 TGTGCCAGCAGTGAATTGGGGCAAGCGGGATCTACCTTC CASSELGQAGSTF
11 . TRBJ1-1 . TRBV7-9 TGTGCCAGCAGCTCCCTCCTCGAGACTTTCTTT CASSSLLETFF
14 . TRBJ2-7 . TRBV5-1 TGCGCCAGCAGCTTGGAGTCGGGCTTCTACGAGCAGTACTTC CASSLESGFYEQYF
15 . TRBJ2-1 TRBD2 TRBV10-3 TGTGCCATCAGTGAGAAGTTAGCGGGGAACAATGAGCAGTTCTTC CAISEKLAGNNEQFF
12 . TRBJ2-7 TRBD2 TRBV7-9 TGTGTCACGGCTAGCGGGAGTCACGAGCAGTACTTC CVTASGSHEQYF
12 . TRBJ2-7 . TRBV4-2 TGTGCCAGCAGCCCTGGGGCCTACGAGCAGTACTTC CASSPGAYEQYF
13 . TRBJ1-1 . TRBV30 TGTGCCTGGAGGGCAGGTGCGAACACTGAAGCTTTCTTT CAWRAGANTEAFF
14 . TRBJ2-1 TRBD2 TRBV29-1 TGCAGCGTTGACACTAGCGGGATGAACGATGAGCAGTTCTTC CSVDTSGMNDEQFF
16 . TRBJ1-2 . TRBV15 TGTGCCACCAGCAGAGCTAAGGGCCTCGGGACCTATGGCTACACCTTC CATSRAKGLGTYGYTF
13 . TRBJ1-2 . TRBV28 TGTGCCACCTCTGGGCCAAGGGCGTTTGGCTACACCTTC CATSGPRAFGYTF
14 once TRBJ2-2 . TRBV7-3 TGTGCCAGCAGCTTGAGGAGGAACACCGGGGAGCTGTTTTTT CASSLRRNTGELFF
17 . TRBJ1-5 TRBD1 TRBV4-1 TGCGCCAGCAGCCAAGAGGCAAGACAGGGTGGCAATCAGCCCCAGCATTTT CASSQEARQGGNQPQHF
11 . TRBJ2-1 . TRBV6-5 TGTGCCAGCAGGTATAAGTCCGGGCAGTTCTTC CASRYKSGQFF
16 . TRBJ2-5 TRBD2 TRBV5-6 TGTGCCAGCAGCCCTGGACTAGCGGGAATACAAGAGACCCAGTACTTC CASSPGLAGIQETQYF
15 . TRBJ2-7 . TRBV28 TGTGCCAGCACCCTGGGGCCGACAGGTTCCTACGAGCAGTACTTC CASTLGPTGSYEQYF
14 . TRBJ2-5 . TRBV25-1 TGTGCCAGCAGTGAGGCAGGAGTTAAAGAGACCCAGTACTTC CASSEAGVKETQYF
15 . TRBJ2-7 . TRBV7-3 TGTGCCAGCAGCCCTCTAGGAGGGCCAGCCTACGAGCAGTACTTC CASSPLGGPAYEQYF
10 few TRBJ2-1 . TRBV20-1 TGCAGTGCTGCCCCGAATGAGCAGTTCTTC CSAAPNEQFF
15 . TRBJ2-2 TRBD1 TRBV4-1 TGCGCCAGCAGCCATCTGACAGGGGTCACCGGGGAGCTGTTTTTT CASSHLTGVTGELFF
15 . TRBJ1-2 . TRBV15 TGTGCCACCAGCAGAGATACCAGCCACAACTATGGCTACACCTTC CATSRDTSHNYGYTF
17 . TRBJ2-5 TRBD2 TRBV5-5 TGTGCCAGCAGCTTCACCGGGACTAGCGGGAGTCGGGAGACCCAGTACTTC CASSFTGTSGSRETQYF
12 . TRBJ1-2 . TRBV6-5 TGTGCCAGCACCTTACAGGGCTATGGCTACACCTTC CASTLQGYGYTF
15 . TRBJ1-5 . TRBV11-2 TGTGCCAGCAGCGACGGACAGACACCCAATCAGCCCCAGCATTTT CASSDGQTPNQPQHF
15 . TRBJ2-1 TRBD2 TRBV29-1 TGCAGCGTTGAAACGCCTAGCGGGGGTTACAATGAGCAGTTCTTC CSVETPSGGYNEQFF
14 . TRBJ2-5 . TRBV25-1 TGTGCCAGCAGTGTACCGACGAGCGGAGAGACCCAGTACTTC CASSVPTSGETQYF
15 . TRBJ2-1 . TRBV18 TGTGCCAGCTCAACGGAGAAGGTCTCCTACAATGAGCAGTTCTTC CASSTEKVSYNEQFF
15 . TRBJ1-5 . TRBV30 TGTGCCTGGAGTTCCACAGGCAGGGTGTCCCAGCCCCAGCATTTT CAWSSTGRVSQPQHF
16 . TRBJ1-2 . TRBV5-4 TGTGCCAGCACCTTGGCGGGGGACCCTACAGGCTATGGCTACACCTTC CASTLAGDPTGYGYTF
16 . TRBJ2-7 . TRBV5-1 TGCGCCAGCAGCTTGCAGGGGAGCACGGATGGCTACGAGCAGTACTTC CASSLQGSTDGYEQYF